One and the same sample provided the 19 T cell receptor beta chains below, sequenced in a study of blood T cells in healthy people across ages. A second about 7 to 11 cycle PCR used barcoded and J-beta primers. TCRdb reprocessed the 5' RACE reads with MiXCR, giving one entry per CDR3 protein. The table lists about 1,000,000 distinct CDR3 sequences, more than 40% of them singletons. Sequencing was done on a sample of blood. These receptors were collected from a woman aged 55-69 years in good health.

This clonotype has just a few counts. The chain recombines TRBV27 with TRBJ2-7; TRBD2 aligns across 10 bases. V lost 8 bases to trimming and J lost 3 bases; unmatched junction nucleotides: 7. The CDR3 loop spans 14 amino acids. From germline, CDR1 is MNHEY and CDR2 SMNVEV (reference sequence). CDR3 DNA: TGTGCCAGCCTTGCTAGCGGGAGCTACTACGAGCAGTACTTC. Encoded protein: CASLASGSYYEQYF.

V is TRBV12-3 or TRBV12-4 and J is TRBJ2-4; TRBD1 agrees at 7 bases. V lost 4 bases, J lost 8 bases, and 14 bases stayed unmatched. CDR3 length equals 16 residues. Here the CDR3 DNA reads TGTGCCAGCAGTTCCCGGGACAGTCTGGGCCCGGACATTCAGTACTTC. Translated, it gives CASSSRDSLGPDIQYF.

The chain employs TRBV10-3 and TRBJ2-5; perhaps D is TRBD1 or TRBD2 (5 bases each). The V gene's germline CDR1 is ENHRY and CDR2 SYGVKD. This CDR3 is 14 amino acids long. Trimming shortened V by 6 bases and J by 1 base, and 12 bases separated the two germline ends. CDR3 region: CAIRGTVTQETQYF. CDR3 DNA: TGTGCCATCAGGGGGACGGTGACCCAAGAGACCCAGTACTTC.

This clonotype has just one count. The chain employs TRBV13 and TRBJ2-1, with D tentatively TRBD1 or TRBD2 (5 bases each). Trimming left V 8 bases short and J 6 bases short, with 11 bases between. CDR1 PRHDT and CDR2 FYEKMQ come from the germline V gene (reference sequence). The length of the CDR3 is 12 residues. CDR3 nucleotides: TGTGCCAGCCAGATGGGGGTCAATGAGCAGTTCTTC. Its translation is CASQMGVNEQFF. Drawing the rest from reference TRBV13 and TRBJ2-1, the complete variable domain is AAGVIQSPRHLIKEKRETATLKCYPIPRHDTVYWYQQGPGQDPQFLISFYEKMQSDKGSIPDRFSAQQFSDYHSELNMSSLELGDSALYFCASQMGVNEQFFGPGTRLTVL.

The genes are TRBV28 and TRBJ2-7; 7 bases align to TRBD1. V trimming: 3 bases; J trimming: 12 bases; junction bases outside the gene matches: 8. Germline values: CDR1 MDHEN, CDR2 SYDVKM. The length of the CDR3 is 12 residues. CDR3 sequence (DNA): TGTGCCAGCAGTTTGTCAGACAGGGTCCCGTACTTC. This encodes CASSLSDRVPYF. Filled out from reference TRBV28 and TRBJ2-7, the complete variable domain reads DVKVTQSSRYLVKRTGEKVFLECVQDMDHENMFWYRQDPGLGLRLIYFSYDVKMKEKGDIPEGYSVSREKKERFSLILESASTNQTSMYLCASSLSDRVPYFGPGTRLTVT.

J is TRBJ2-1 and V is TRBV10-3, with 9 positions matching TRBD1. Germline V gives CDR1 ENHRY, CDR2 SYGVKD. The CDR3 covers 18 residues. The junction had 13 bases not matched to a gene; V was cut back by 2 bases and J by 5 bases. CDR3 coding DNA: TGTGCCATCAGTGAGACCCTCCTGCCGGGACAGGGCGACAATGAGCAGTTCTTC. This sequence encodes CAISETLLPGQGDNEQFF.

The chain carries TRBV7-3 and TRBJ2-5; D is unclear. In germline, CDR1 is SGHTA, CDR2 FQGTGA. This CDR3 has 13 amino acids. V was pared by 5 bases and J by 7 bases, with 14 bases between. CDR3 sequence (DNA): TGTGCCAGCAGCCAGACAAGAACGGGGACCCAGTACTTC. As protein: CASSQTRTGTQYF.

This clonotype occurred many times. The chain couples TRBV20-1 to TRBJ2-3, with TRBD2 identical over 15 bases. The trim removed 7 bases at V and 0 bases at J, leaving 14 bases unmatched. From germline, CDR1 is DFQATT and CDR2 SNEGSKA (reference sequence). The length of the CDR3 is 19 residues. The CDR3 region has the DNA TGCAGTGTAATTGGGACTAGCGGGAGGACCTTTCCTAGCACAGATACGCAGTATTTT. Translating it yields CSVIGTSGRTFPSTDTQYF.

The chain recombines TRBV11-2 with TRBJ1-2, with D perhaps matching TRBD1 (6 bases). Germline values: CDR1 SGHAT, CDR2 FQNNGV. The CDR3 consists of 16 residues. V was pared by 5 bases and J by 7 bases, with 23 bases between. The CDR3 sequence is CASSRHGRGEASGYTF. The CDR3 region has the DNA TGTGCCAGCAGCCGACACGGGAGGGGGGAGGCTTCTGGCTACACCTTC.

This clonotype has just a few counts. The rearrangement joins TRBV3-1 to TRBJ1-1; tentatively, D is TRBD1 (5 bases). The germline V gene has CDR1 LGHDT and CDR2 YNNKEL (reference sequence). V lost 2 bases, J lost 5 bases, and 18 bases lay in between. This CDR3 spans 16 amino acids. The CDR3 is CASSQKPGGGGTEAFF. CDR3 nucleotides: TGTGCCAGCAGCCAAAAGCCTGGTGGGGGAGGAACTGAAGCTTTCTTT. Complete variable domain (other parts from reference TRBV3-1 and TRBJ1-1): DTAVSQTPKYLVTQMGNDKSIKCEQNLGHDTMYWYKQDSKKFLKIMFSYNNKELIINETVPNRFSPKSPDKAHLNLHINSLELGDSAVYFCASSQKPGGGGTEAFFGQGTRLTVV.

This clonotype showed up just a few times. The rearrangement links TRBV15 to TRBJ2-5; maybe TRBD1 (6 bases). V lost 4 bases and J 2 bases, leaving 14 bases between the germline ends. The CDR3 spans 15 residues. Looked up from germline, CDR1 is LNHNV and CDR2 is YYDKDF (reference sequence). The CDR3 sequence is CATSKTGLGQETQYF. The CDR3 DNA is TGTGCCACCAGCAAAACAGGGTTGGGGCAAGAGACCCAGTACTTC. Variable domain in full (rest from reference TRBV15 and TRBJ2-5): DAMVIQNPRYQVTQFGKPVTLSCSQTLNHNVMYWYQQKSSQAPKLLFHYYDKDFNNEADTPDNFQSRRPNTSFCFLDIRSPGLGDTAMYLCATSKTGLGQETQYFGPGTRLLVL.

The rearrangement uses TRBV25-1 and TRBJ2-3; D may be TRBD2 (5 bases). The CDR3 is 13 amino acids. The germline CDR1 and CDR2 sequences are MGHDK and SYGVNS. Between the trimmed V and J ends, which lost 8 bases and 1 base, there was a span of 10 bases. The CDR3 loop reads CASRGIRTDTQYF. In DNA form, the CDR3 reads TGTGCCAGCCGAGGGATCCGCACAGATACGCAGTATTTT.

V gene TRBV10-3 combines with J gene TRBJ2-1; the D gene is possibly TRBD2 (7 bases). The CDR3 is 17 residues long. Germline CDR1 ENHRY, CDR2 SYGVKD. V was trimmed by 4 bases and J by 1 base, leaving 17 bases between them. The CDR3 DNA is TGTGCCATCAGTGCTCGGGGGGCAAGTGCGTCCTACAATGAGCAGTTCTTC. Protein: CAISARGASASYNEQFF.

In its sample, this clonotype was seen many times. V usage is TRBV29-1 and J usage is TRBJ1-5, with 9 positions matching TRBD1. Germline loops: CDR1 SQVTM, CDR2 ANQGSEA. This CDR3 has 14 residues. With 7 bases clipped from V and 2 bases from J, the junction kept 6 bases outside the gene matches. CDR3 sequence (DNA): TGCAGCGCAGAGACAGGGGGAGGCAATCAGCCCCAGCATTTT. Translation: CSAETGGGNQPQHF.

This clonotype has more than one count but fewer than ten. The chain uses TRBV6-5 and TRBJ1-2; D perhaps matches TRBD1 (5 bases). The V gene's germline CDR1 is MNHEY and CDR2 SVGAGI. This CDR3 is built from 14 residues. V lost 2 bases to trimming and J lost 4 bases, with 11 bases between them. The CDR3 sequence is CASSYPGHIYGYTF. CDR3 DNA sequence: TGTGCCAGCAGTTACCCTGGACATATCTATGGCTACACCTTC.

This rearrangement joins TRBV3-1 to TRBJ2-4; perhaps D is TRBD1 or TRBD2 (5 bases each). The DNA end lines up better with TRBJ2-5; the J call may be wrong. Looked up from germline, CDR1 is LGHDT and CDR2 is YNNKEL (reference sequence). The CDR3 is 16 residues long. CDR3 protein: CASSQPGTASKETQYF. In nucleotides, the CDR3 is TGTGCCAGCAGCCAACCCGGGACCGCTTCCAAAGAGACCCAGTACTTC.

The V gene is TRBV15, the J gene TRBJ2-5; D is possibly TRBD1 (5 bases). V lost 2 bases to trimming and J lost 5 bases, with 15 bases between them. The CDR3 contains 15 residues. Germline V gene data show CDR1 as LNHNV and CDR2 as YYDKDF (reference sequence). CDR3: CATSRPGWATETQYF. CDR3 coding DNA: TGTGCCACCAGCAGACCAGGGTGGGCGACGGAGACCCAGTACTTC.

The J gene is TRBJ2-3, the V gene TRBV29-1; a possible D gene is TRBD2 (5 bases). V dropped 1 base and J dropped 2 bases, with 10 bases sitting between them. Germline lookup yields CDR1 SQVTM and CDR2 ANQGSEA. The CDR3 is 14 amino acids. For the CDR3, the DNA is TGCAGCGTTGAAGCTAGCCCTTCCACAGATACGCAGTATTTT. Its translation: CSVEASPSTDTQYF.

This chain connects TRBV10-3 to TRBJ2-1; 11 nucleotides align to TRBD2. This CDR3 is built from 14 residues. Trimming took 10 bases from V and 3 from J; bases not matched to a gene: 5. The germline V gene encodes CDR1 ENHRY and CDR2 SYGVKD. The CDR3 protein is CATMTSGNYNEQFF. The CDR3 bases are TGTGCCACCATGACTAGCGGGAACTACAATGAGCAGTTCTTC.